A selection of T cell receptor beta chains follows, all from one sample in a study of OX40 agonist ivuxolimab in advanced cancers. Sequencing used immunoSEQ multiplex PCR; TCRdb keeps in-frame clones, though not all of them. The table shows tens of thousands of clones, with 70% to 85% occurring only once. This specimen consisted of CD4+ or CD8+ T cells sorted from blood, obtained in a trial of the OX40 agonist ivuxolimab. These receptors were taken from an adult with an advanced solid tumor such as melanoma, head and neck, liver or kidney cancer. The CDR3 runs from the conserved cysteine through the conserved F or W. Each record gives: V gene, clone size, CDR3 length, J gene, D gene, CDR3 protein, CDR3 DNA. D genes are given only for firm matches. Rows may omit the clone size; those that give it use once, few, many or a size class.

TRBV18	.	13	TRBJ2-5	.	CASADSLQETQYF	TGTGCCAGCGCCGACAGCCTCCAAGAGACCCAGTACTTC
TRBV19	.	15	TRBJ1-1	TRBD1	CASSFQGGMNTEAFF	TGTGCCAGTAGTTTCCAGGGGGGGATGAACACTGAAGCTTTCTTT
TRBV18	.	15	TRBJ2-2	.	CASSPPRTVTGELFF	TGTGCCAGCTCACCACCGAGGACGGTGACCGGGGAGCTGTTTTTT
TRBV7-3	.	15	TRBJ1-1	.	CASSLHGRAGTEAFF	TGTGCCAGCAGCTTACATGGTCGCGCGGGGACTGAAGCTTTCTTT
TRBV6-1	.	18	TRBJ2-6	TRBD1	CASREVGQGLSGANVLTF	TGTGCCAGCAGGGAAGTAGGACAGGGCCTCTCTGGGGCCAACGTCCTGACTTTC
TRBV28	few	14	TRBJ1-1	.	CASSLGRVNTEAFF	TGTGCCAGCAGTTTAGGCAGGGTAAACACTGAAGCTTTCTTT
TRBV27	.	14	TRBJ1-2	.	CASSLVGDNYGYTF	TGTGCCAGCAGTTTAGTTGGGGATAACTATGGCTACACCTTC
TRBV7-9	.	11	TRBJ1-1	.	CASRQNTEAFF	TGTGCCAGCAGACAGAACACTGAAGCTTTCTTT
TRBV21-1	once	12	TRBJ2-3	.	CASSKVVDTQYF	TGTGCCAGCAGCAAAGTCGTAGATACGCAGTATTTT
TRBV30	few	12	TRBJ1-1	.	CAWSRLNTEAFF	TGTGCCTGGAGTCGTCTGAACACTGAAGCTTTCTTT
TRBV7-3	few	15	TRBJ2-1	TRBD2	CASSYQAGFGNEQFF	TGTGCCAGCAGCTACCAAGCGGGATTCGGTAATGAGCAGTTCTTC
TRBV28	.	11	TRBJ2-7	.	CASSASYEQYF	TGTGCCAGCAGTGCGTCCTACGAGCAGTACTTC
TRBV5-8	.	15	TRBJ1-1	.	CASSLAGHPNTEAFF	TGTGCCAGCAGCTTGGCGGGACACCCGAACACTGAAGCTTTCTTT
TRBV19	.	15	TRBJ2-5	TRBD2	CASSSGLAAQETQYF	TGTGCCAGTAGCTCGGGACTAGCGGCTCAAGAGACCCAGTACTTC
TRBV6-5	.	15	TRBJ1-5	.	CASSLGGASNQPQHF	TGTGCCAGCAGTTTGGGGGGCGCGTCAAATCAGCCCCAGCATTTT
TRBV28	once	14	TRBJ1-1	.	CASRATGSGTEAFF	TGTGCCAGCAGGGCCACGGGGAGTGGCACTGAAGCTTTCTTT
TRBV14	.	16	TRBJ1-3	.	CASSQRRLVSGNTIYF	TGTGCCAGCAGCCAACGGCGGCTGGTCTCTGGAAACACCATATATTTT
TRBV11-2	.	15	TRBJ2-3	TRBD2	CASSLGGLVADTQYF	TGTGCCAGCAGCTTAGGCGGACTAGTGGCAGATACGCAGTATTTT
TRBV5-4	.	16	TRBJ1-3	TRBD1	CASSPRGQGRRNTIYF	TGTGCCAGCAGCCCAAGGGGACAGGGAAGGAGAAACACCATATATTTT
TRBV5-4	.	16	TRBJ2-5	TRBD2	CASSRTSGRAGETQYF	TGTGCCAGCAGCAGGACTAGCGGGAGGGCGGGAGAGACCCAGTACTTC
TRBV29-1	once	12	TRBJ1-5	.	CSVGDLNQPQHF	TGCAGCGTTGGGGACCTCAATCAGCCCCAGCATTTT
TRBV19	.	20	TRBJ2-2	TRBD2	CASSIRSVRLAGVNTGELFF	TGTGCCAGTAGTATAAGGTCGGTTCGGCTAGCGGGTGTTAACACCGGGGAGCTGTTTTTT
TRBV6-5	.	13	TRBJ2-1	.	CASSFILDNEQFF	TGTGCCAGCAGTTTTATTTTGGACAATGAGCAGTTCTTC
TRBV29-1	few	12	TRBJ1-2	TRBD1	CSVGQGIYGYTF	TGCAGCGTTGGACAGGGGATCTATGGCTACACCTTC
TRBV6-1	.	16	TRBJ2-1	TRBD1	CASSATGTARNNEQFF	TGTGCCAGCAGTGCTACCGGGACAGCCAGAAACAATGAGCAGTTCTTC
TRBV4-3	.	17	TRBJ1-2	.	CASSQDFGAGINYGYTF	TGCGCCAGCAGCCAAGATTTTGGAGCGGGAATTAACTATGGCTACACCTTC
TRBV19	.	12	TRBJ1-2	.	CASSIEGRGYTF	TGTGCCAGTAGTATCGAGGGGAGAGGCTACACCTTC
TRBV13	.	15	TRBJ2-2	TRBD2	CASRRTSGFTGELFF	TGTGCCAGCAGACGGACTAGCGGGTTCACCGGGGAGCTGTTTTTT
TRBV6-5	.	15	TRBJ2-3	.	CASSYSSVAGGSQYF	TGTGCCAGCAGTTACTCGTCGGTCGCCGGGGGATCGCAGTATTTT
TRBV7-9	once	16	TRBJ1-4	.	CASSLAAGAGSEKLFF	TGTGCCAGCAGCTTAGCGGCAGGAGCGGGGAGTGAAAAACTGTTTTTT
TRBV5-4	.	14	TRBJ2-5	.	CASSLTGIQETQYF	TGTGCCAGCAGCTTGACAGGAATTCAAGAGACCCAGTACTTC
TRBV19	.	15	TRBJ1-5	.	CASRPDGTRSQPQHF	TGTGCCAGTAGACCTGACGGGACGCGTAGTCAGCCCCAGCATTTT
TRBV18	once	16	TRBJ1-5	TRBD1	CASSYNGQAQNQPQHF	TGTGCCAGCTCATATAACGGACAGGCTCAGAATCAGCCCCAGCATTTT
TRBV27	.	13	TRBJ1-6	.	CASSLQGLTPLHF	TGTGCCAGCAGTTTACAGGGTTTAACACCCCTCCACTTT
TRBV19	few	15	TRBJ1-2	.	CASSKHNQENYGYTF	TGTGCCAGTAGTAAACACAACCAGGAGAACTATGGCTACACCTTC
TRBV2	.	16	TRBJ2-3	TRBD2	CASSSGLAGGTDTQYF	TGTGCCAGCAGTTCGGGACTAGCGGGGGGCACAGATACGCAGTATTTT
TRBV5-1	few	15	TRBJ2-1	.	CASSREGQTYNEQFF	TGCGCCAGCAGTAGGGAAGGACAGACCTACAATGAGCAGTTCTTC
TRBV6-6	.	16	TRBJ2-5	TRBD2	CASSYGALAGGGAQYF	TGTGCCAGCAGTTACGGGGCGCTAGCGGGAGGGGGGGCCCAGTACTTC
TRBV12-5	.	13	TRBJ1-5	.	CASGLDGDQPQHF	TGTGCTAGTGGTTTGGATGGAGATCAGCCCCAGCATTTT
TRBV7-2	.	14	TRBJ2-3	.	CASSFSSFTDTQYF	TGTGCCAGCAGCTTTTCTAGCTTTACAGATACGCAGTATTTT
TRBV30	.	21	TRBJ2-6	TRBD1	CAWSGGRNRDRDFSGANVLTF	TGTGCCTGGAGTGGGGGGCGCAATCGGGACAGAGACTTCTCTGGGGCCAACGTCCTGACTTTC
TRBV9	.	14	TRBJ2-5	.	CASSAGVSRETQYF	TGTGCCAGCAGCGCCGGGGTCTCGAGGGAGACCCAGTACTTC
TRBV11-2	.	19	TRBJ2-2	TRBD2	CATVLSPALAGGFTGELFF	TGTGCCACCGTTCTTAGTCCCGCATTAGCGGGAGGTTTCACCGGGGAGCTGTTTTTT
TRBV28	.	15	TRBJ2-3	.	CASSFGGIGTDTQYF	TGTGCCAGCAGTTTCGGGGGCATCGGCACAGATACGCAGTATTTT
TRBV6-5	.	13	TRBJ1-6	.	CASRSALNSPLHF	TGTGCCAGCAGGTCAGCCTTGAATTCACCCCTCCACTTT
TRBV5-1	.	13	TRBJ1-2	TRBD1	CASSYGQDYGYTF	TGCGCCAGCAGCTATGGACAGGACTATGGCTACACCTTC
TRBV7-2	.	14	TRBJ2-7	TRBD2	CASSLGLASSEQYF	TGTGCCAGCAGCTTGGGACTAGCGTCGAGCGAGCAGTACTTC
TRBV7-2	.	16	TRBJ1-3	TRBD1	CASSFSPAQGMNTIYF	TGTGCCAGCAGCTTTTCCCCGGCACAGGGGATGAACACCATATATTTT
TRBV19	.	15	TRBJ2-3	TRBD2	CASSPLSGGTDTQYF	TGTGCCAGTAGTCCTCTTAGCGGGGGCACAGATACGCAGTATTTT
TRBV11-2	.	15	TRBJ2-1	.	CASSAGPGLYNEQFF	TGTGCCAGCAGCGCAGGACCGGGACTCTACAATGAGCAGTTCTTC
TRBV6-5	.	10	TRBJ1-1	.	CASGPGPAFF	TGTGCCAGCGGTCCGGGACCAGCTTTCTTT
TRBV27	once	13	TRBJ1-2	.	CASSWKGPYGYTF	TGTGCCAGCAGTTGGAAAGGGCCCTATGGCTACACCTTC
TRBV7-9	.	13	TRBJ1-3	TRBD1	CASSSRQGSTIYF	TGTGCCAGCAGCTCTCGACAGGGTAGCACCATATATTTT
TRBV28	.	16	TRBJ2-7	.	CASSLTDKTRSYEQYF	TGTGCCAGCAGTTTAACGGACAAGACTCGGTCCTACGAGCAGTACTTC
TRBV15	.	14	TRBJ1-3	.	CATSWSSAGNTIYF	TGTGCCACCAGTTGGAGTTCGGCTGGAAACACCATATATTTT